Detailed here is one TCR beta chain. This sample is drawn from a study of cytomegalovirus exposure and HLA in healthy donors. The CDR3 runs to 11 residues. Germline values: CDR1 SEHNR, CDR2 FQNEAQ (reference sequence). The V end was cut by 4 bases, the J end by 8 bases, with 7 bases between. The study ran its PCR with 60 Vbeta and 13 Jbeta primers. Generated by immunoSEQ multiplex PCR, the TCRdb table keeps only in-frame clones and is missing some. The table has some 190,000 clones, 70% to 90% seen once. This clonotype was sampled from a woman aged 18-29 years in good health and CMV-seronegative. Input material: PBMCs. The chain combines TRBV7-9 with TRBJ2-3; no reliable D call. CDR3 region: CASSSSRTQYF. The CDR3 region has the DNA TGTGCCAGCAGCTCCTCGCGTACGCAGTATTTT.